This T cell receptor beta chain is drawn from a study of T-cell memory formation after mild COVID-19. Germline lookup yields CDR1 KGHDR and CDR2 SFDVKD. V gave up 0 bases and J gave up 5 bases, with 14 bases separating them. This CDR3 contains 16 residues. In TCRdb, the 5' RACE reads were re-called with MiXCR into one record per CDR3 protein. Here the sample spans around 410,000 distinct CDR3 sequences, 20% to 30% being singletons. The clonotype comes from an adult woman who had mild COVID-19 (a few samples of this study predate the infection). Cell type and time point are not known. The specimen sequenced was PBMCs or a T cell subset sorted from them (not recorded which). The J gene is TRBJ2-3, the V gene TRBV24-1; TRBD2 is a possible D gene (6 bases). The CDR3 DNA reads TGTGCCACCAGTGATTTGCAGTTTGCGGGAAAAGATACGCAGTATTTT. It is translated as CATSDLQFAGKDTQYF.